The present T cell receptor beta chain was sequenced within a study of blood T cell repertoires in COVID-19 (TCRdb year 2020). For the wider study: Samples from collaborators originated in the United States, Italy and Spain and spanned both the acute and convalescent phases of COVID-19. The prospective study material was composed of cDNA or gDNA derived from T cells, B-cell-depleted T cells, or PBMCs. Deeply sampled blood TCRbeta repertoires from subjects exposed to, actively infected with, or recovered from COVID-19 were included in the dataset. The repertoires were made available in a free public database intended to serve as a resource for research on the immune response to SARS-CoV-2. The samples were drawn from two sources: the first 160 participants of the ongoing ImmuneRACE study, and fewer than 1,500 subjects contributed by 6 global collaborators. Sample metadata almost always included a de-identified subject ID, COVID-19 status, age in years and sex. Where available, HLA class I and class II types were obtained from metadata supplied by the sample provider rather than from assay-based typing. Beyond this particular receptor, the publication reports: How much clinical and demographic metadata was included differed by source and by participant, and the metadata was provided uncurated.

Participants in the prospective study were enrolled through a virtual design, were aged roughly 18 to 90 years, and lived in approximately 25 United States geographic areas. In the prospective study, participants were assigned to cohorts based on the clinical history participants reported in a screening survey and a study questionnaire. Recovered participants in ImmuneRACE Cohort 3 were defined as having two consecutive negative NP/OP PCR tests, clearance from a healthcare professional, or resolution of symptoms. Each participant in the prospective study had whole blood, serum and a nasopharyngeal or oropharyngeal swab collected by mobile phlebotomists. Over an approximately two-month period, participants in the prospective study had the option of providing additional blood draws and questionnaires. Prospective study blood samples were shipped either frozen or at room temperature before DNA extraction.

CDR1 and CDR2 are drawn from the germline V gene (reference sequence): SGHKS, YYEKEE. The CDR3 runs 16 amino acids, cysteine and phenylalanine included. The read is trimmed to its CDR3 DNA, 48 bases read in frame from base 1. Unmatched junction bases come to 15, with V trimmed by 4 bases and J by 11 bases. The immunoSEQ Assay, a bias-controlled multiplex PCR, was used to amplify TCRbeta CDR3 regions from genomic DNA. Turning to the authors' computational methods: Nucleated cell counts per sample were estimated from amplification of reference gene primers within the assay. To quantify the absolute abundance of each unique TCRbeta CDR3 rearrangement, sequence reads were collapsed and filtered. For each sample, productive Simpson clonality was calculated as the square root of Simpson's diversity index across productive rearrangements. TCRdb took over this immuneACCESS table, retaining in-frame rearrangements with V and J assigned. Such tables are incomplete; in checked studies, under half of the missing clones stem from an unresolved V gene, and the remainder is unexplained. The V and J calls and the clone size are those of that table, but D and trimming were determined from the DNA. This sample is represented by around 380,000 clones; roughly 86% of them were singletons. Together, the top ten hold around 1.3% of the sample.

With respect to this clone: What this receptor recognizes is not known. Per-base qualities were not stored, and no clone one base away is much larger.

The chain links TRBV5-5 with TRBJ1-6; a stretch of 7 junction bases matches TRBD1. The sequencing sample was made of PBMCs or T cells enriched from blood (not recorded which). The TCR originated in a man aged 25-40 years who had recovered from COVID-19. The sequenced DNA is TGTGCCAGCAGCCCGGGGACAGTGACGGGTTTGGCACCCCTCCACTTT. Translated, it gives CASSPGTVTGLAPLHF.